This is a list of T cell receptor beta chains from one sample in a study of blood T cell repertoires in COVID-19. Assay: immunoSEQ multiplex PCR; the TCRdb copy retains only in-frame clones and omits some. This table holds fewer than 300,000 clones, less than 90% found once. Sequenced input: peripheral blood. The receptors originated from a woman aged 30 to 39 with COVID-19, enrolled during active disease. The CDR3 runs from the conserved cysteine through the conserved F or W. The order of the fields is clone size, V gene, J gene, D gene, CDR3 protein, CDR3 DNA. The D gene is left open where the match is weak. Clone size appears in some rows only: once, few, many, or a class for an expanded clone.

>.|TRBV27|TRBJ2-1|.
CASSKSHPRYNEQFF
TGTGCCAGCAGTAAAAGCCACCCTAGATACAATGAGCAGTTCTTC
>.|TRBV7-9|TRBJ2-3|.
CASSLSQGRTDTQYF
TGTGCCAGCAGCTTATCACAGGGTCGCACAGATACGCAGTATTTT
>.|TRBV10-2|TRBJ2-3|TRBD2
CASRGSGAYTQYF
TGCGCCAGCAGAGGTAGCGGGGCCTATACGCAGTATTTT
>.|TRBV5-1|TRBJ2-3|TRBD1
CATSGGSTDTQYF
TGCGCCACCTCAGGGGGAAGCACAGATACGCAGTATTTT
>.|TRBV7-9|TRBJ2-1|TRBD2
CASSPIRTSGGAGDEQFF
TGTGCCAGCAGCCCGATAAGGACTAGCGGGGGGGCAGGAGATGAGCAGTTCTTC
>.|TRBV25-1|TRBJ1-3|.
CASTDGGGFSGNTIYF
TGTGCCAGCACCGACGGGGGGGGATTCTCTGGAAACACCATATATTTT
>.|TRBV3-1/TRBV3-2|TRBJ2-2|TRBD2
CASSRPPGAGGAAAGELFF
TGTGCCAGCAGCCGGCCCCCGGGGGCGGGGGGGGCCGCGGCCGGGGAGCTGTTTTTT
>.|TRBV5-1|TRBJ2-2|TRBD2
CASSLGLAGLNTGELFF
TGCGCCAGCAGCTTGGGGCTAGCGGGGTTGAACACCGGGGAGCTGTTTTTT
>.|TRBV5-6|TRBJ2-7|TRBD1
CASRHQTGGLSYEQYF
TGTGCCAGCAGACATCAGACAGGGGGGCTTTCCTACGAGCAGTACTTC
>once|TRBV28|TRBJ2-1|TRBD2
CASTLGGGARNEQFF
TGTGCCAGCACTCTGGGCGGGGGGGCCCGCAATGAGCAGTTCTTC
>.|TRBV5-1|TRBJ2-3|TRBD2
CASSSGTITDTQYF
TGCGCCAGCAGCTCCGGGACTATTACAGATACGCAGTATTTT
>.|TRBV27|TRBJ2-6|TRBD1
CASSFPRRTGRIHSGANVLTF
TGTGCCAGCAGTTTCCCCCGACGGACAGGGAGAATCCACTCTGGGGCCAACGTCCTGACTTTC
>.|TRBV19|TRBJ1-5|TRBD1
CASSIDGTGVKHF
TGTGCCAGTAGTATTGATGGGACAGGGGTCAAGCATTTT
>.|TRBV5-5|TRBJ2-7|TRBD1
CASSLISQGADEQYF
TGTGCCAGCAGCTTGATCAGTCAGGGGGCAGACGAGCAGTACTTC
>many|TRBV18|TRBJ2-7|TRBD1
CASSRQGDEQYF
TGTGCCAGCTCACGACAGGGGGACGAGCAGTACTTC
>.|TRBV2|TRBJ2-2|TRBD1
CATNAGTANTGELFF
TGTGCCACCAATGCCGGGACAGCGAACACCGGGGAGCTGTTTTTT
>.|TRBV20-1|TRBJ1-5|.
CSASRGGVSNQPQHF
TGCAGTGCTAGTCGGGGAGGGGTTAGCAATCAGCCCCAGCATTTT
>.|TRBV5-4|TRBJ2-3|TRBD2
CASSFGGALTDTQYF
TGTGCCAGCAGCTTCGGGGGGGCTTTGACAGATACGCAGTATTTT
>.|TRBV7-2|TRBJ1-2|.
CASSEGGYYGYTF
TGTGCCAGCAGCGAGGGAGGGTACTATGGCTACACCTTC
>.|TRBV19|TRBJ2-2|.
CASRPPLTSFGELFF
TGTGCCAGTAGACCACCCTTGACTAGTTTCGGGGAGCTGTTTTTT
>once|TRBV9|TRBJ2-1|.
CASSVGGAMGGEQFF
TGTGCCAGCAGCGTAGGGGGCGCGATGGGAGGTGAGCAGTTCTTC
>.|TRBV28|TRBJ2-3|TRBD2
CASGGLGGVDTQYF
TGTGCCAGCGGGGGACTAGGAGGGGTGGATACGCAGTATTTT
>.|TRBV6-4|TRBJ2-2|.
CASSVTGGELFF
TGTGCCAGCAGTGTTACAGGCGGGGAGCTGTTTTTT
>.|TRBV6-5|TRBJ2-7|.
CASRPPGQGYEQYF
TGTGCCAGCAGGCCCCCGGGACAAGGGTACGAGCAGTACTTC
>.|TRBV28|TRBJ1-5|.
CASSFAAPAAARHF
TGTGCCAGCAGTTTTGCCGCCCCCGCAGCGGCCCGGCATTTT
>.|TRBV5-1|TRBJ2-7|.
CASSDTSYEQYF
TGCGCCAGCTCGGACACCTCTTACGAGCAGTACTTC
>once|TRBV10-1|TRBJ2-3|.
CASTEAGSTDTQYF
TGCGCCAGCACGGAGGCGGGGAGCACAGATACGCAGTATTTT
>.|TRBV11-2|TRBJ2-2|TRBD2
CASSLISGGTGELFF
TGTGCCAGCAGTCTAATCAGCGGGGGAACCGGGGAGCTGTTTTTT
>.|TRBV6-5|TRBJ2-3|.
CASTPGGPTTDTQYF
TGTGCCAGCACTCCCGGGGGACCGACCACAGATACGCAGTATTTT
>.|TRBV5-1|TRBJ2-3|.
CASTPFGGSTDTQYF
TGCGCCAGCACCCCTTTCGGGGGAAGCACAGATACGCAGTATTTT
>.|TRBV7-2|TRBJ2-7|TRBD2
CASSAAHGRGSSYEQYF
TGTGCCAGCAGCGCCGCCCACGGGCGGGGGAGCTCCTACGAGCAGTACTTC
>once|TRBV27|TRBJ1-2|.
CASSFGRGYGYTF
TGTGCCAGCAGTTTTGGTAGGGGCTATGGCTACACCTTC
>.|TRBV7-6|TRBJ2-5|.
CASSRRDSRTQYF
TGTGCCAGCAGTCGTAGGGACTCCCGCACCCAGTACTTC
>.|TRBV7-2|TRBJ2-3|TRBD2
CASSWERVSGGITDTQYF
TGTGCCAGCAGCTGGGAGAGGGTTAGCGGGGGAATCACAGATACGCAGTATTTT
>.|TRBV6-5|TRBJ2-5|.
CASSSGVQEETQYF
TGTGCCAGCAGCTCGGGGGTCCAGGAAGAGACCCAGTACTTC
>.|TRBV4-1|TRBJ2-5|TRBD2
CASSQSGGLETQYF
TGCGCCAGCAGCCAAAGCGGGGGGCTGGAGACCCAGTACTTC
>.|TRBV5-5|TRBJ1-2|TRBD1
CASSLRDSRMYGYTF
TGTGCCAGCAGCTTGCGGGACAGCAGAATGTATGGCTACACCTTC
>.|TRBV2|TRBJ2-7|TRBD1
CASSQTGGRYEQYF
TGTGCCAGCTCCCAGACAGGGGGCCGCTACGAGCAGTACTTC
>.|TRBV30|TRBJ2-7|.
CAWSVNQGTSYEQYF
TGTGCCTGGAGTGTAAACCAGGGTACATCCTACGAGCAGTACTTC
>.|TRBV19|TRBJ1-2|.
CASSRGEHYGYTF
TGTGCCAGTAGTCGGGGGGAGCACTATGGCTACACCTTC
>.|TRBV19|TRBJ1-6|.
CASSIEGQSSSYNSPLHF
TGTGCCAGTAGTATAGAGGGACAATCGAGCTCCTATAATTCACCCCTCCACTTT
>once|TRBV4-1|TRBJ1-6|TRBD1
CASSQAWSTGVGSPLHF
TGCGCCAGCAGCCAAGCGTGGTCTACAGGGGTTGGTTCACCCCTCCACTTT
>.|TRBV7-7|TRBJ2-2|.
CASSSQGNGELFF
TGTGCCAGCAGCTCTCAGGGGAACGGGGAGCTGTTTTTT
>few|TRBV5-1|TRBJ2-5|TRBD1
CASSHRDRGSETQYF
TGCGCCAGCAGCCACCGGGACAGGGGGTCAGAGACCCAGTACTTC
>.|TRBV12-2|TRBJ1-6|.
CASRSIRSSYNSPLHF
TGTGCAAGTCGCTCCATTAGGAGCTCCTATAATTCACCCCTCCACTTT
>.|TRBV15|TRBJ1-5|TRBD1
CATRASGGINQPQHF
TGTGCCACTCGAGCTTCAGGGGGCATCAATCAGCCCCAGCATTTT
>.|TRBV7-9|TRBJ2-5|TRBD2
CASSFPGTSGGKETQYF
TGTGCCAGCAGCTTCCCCGGGACTAGCGGGGGGAAAGAGACCCAGTACTTC
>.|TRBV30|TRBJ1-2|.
CAWSESRGIDGYTF
TGTGCCTGGAGTGAAAGCAGGGGCATAGATGGCTACACCTTC